What follows is one T cell receptor beta chain and its context. This CDR3 is built from 18 residues. V lost 0 bases and J lost 0; bases outside the gene matches: 3. Germline CDR1 SGHRS, CDR2 YFSETQ. This entry comes from a study of blood T cell repertoires in COVID-19. At the level of the study: Acute and convalescent COVID-19 specimens originated in the United States, Italy and Spain. Nucleic acid was either cDNA or gDNA, and it came from T cells, B-cell-depleted T cells, or PBMCs.

The authors' processing: Counts of nucleated cells, estimated from reference gene primer amplification, were obtained. Clones were sequenced by immunoSEQ multiplex PCR, and TCRdb holds only the in-frame ones, with some missing. Clonal size and the V and J genes are those of that table, whereas D and trimming came from the DNA. The sample consists of approximately 80,000 clones, around 87% of them appearing once. This receptor was obtained from a man aged 40-55 years with acute or convalescent COVID-19. V gene TRBV5-1 combines with J gene TRBJ2-4; 13 nucleotides agree with TRBD2. Sequencing used peripheral blood. CDR3 bases: TGCGCCAGCAGCTTGGGACTAGCGGGGGGTCTAGCCAAAAACATTCAGTACTTC. It specifies CASSLGLAGGLAKNIQYF.